One sample yielded the 10 T cell receptor beta chains listed below, sequenced in a study of T cell responses to AZD1222 COVID-19 vaccine listed by TCRdb under 2021. This specimen's time point label, per the study, means: about 28 days (+/-7) after the second vaccine dose. The library was built by means of the immunoSEQ multiplex PCR assay. The clones in this table, taken by TCRdb from immuneACCESS, are in-frame only. Not every clone is retained; where verified, under half of the shortfall comes from an unresolved V gene, and the cause of the rest is unknown. The sample has some 79,000 clones on record, roughly 75% of them singletons. The ten largest clones add up to 47% of the sample. The source material was peripheral blood, sampled 28 days after the second AZD1222 dose. Every receptor here comes from an adult who received the AZD1222 COVID-19 vaccine.

This chain joins TRBV7-9 and TRBJ1-6, with D possibly TRBD1 on 5 matching bases. Germline V CDR1 and CDR2: SEHNR, FQNEAQ (reference sequence). CDR3 length equals 14 residues. The V end was cut by 4 bases, the J end by 8 bases, with 12 bases between. The CDR3 DNA sequence: TGTGCCAGCAGCTCGGGACGGAGAGATTCACCCCTCCACTTT. Translation gives CASSSGRRDSPLHF.

The chain joins TRBV7-3 to TRBJ2-2, with D perhaps TRBD1 (6 bases). Germline CDR1 SGHTA, CDR2 FQGTGA. V lost 4 bases and J lost 2, with 14 bases in between. This CDR3 spans 16 amino acids. The CDR3 DNA follows: TGTGCCAGCAGCTCCCCATCACAGGGTAACACCGGGGAGCTGTTTTTT. Protein sequence: CASSSPSQGNTGELFF. The whole variable domain, filled in from reference TRBV7-3 and TRBJ2-2, reads GAGVSQTPSNKVTEKGKYVELRCDPISGHTALYWYRQSLGQGPEFLIYFQGTGAADDSGLPNDRFFAVRPEGSVSTLKIQRTERGDSAVYLCASSSPSQGNTGELFFGEGSRLTVL.

The chain has TRBV3-1 (or the pseudogene TRBV3-2) and TRBJ2-2; 8 positions match TRBD2. Germline V lookup: CDR1 LGHDT, CDR2 YNNKEL (reference sequence). The V gene end was trimmed by 1 base and the J gene end by 1 base; junction bases not matched to a gene: 2. The CDR3 runs 16 residues. The CDR3 region is CASSQGSGKNTGELFF. CDR3 DNA: TGTGCCAGCAGCCAAGGTAGCGGGAAGAACACCGGGGAGCTGTTTTTT.

J is TRBJ1-6 and V is TRBV19, with 7 bases lining up with TRBD1. V shed 3 bases, J shed 6 bases, and the junction held 5 bases outside the gene matches. Germline lookup yields CDR1 LNHDA and CDR2 SQIVND (reference sequence). This CDR3 has 15 residues. The CDR3: CASSIDREGNSPLHF. CDR3 nucleotide sequence: TGTGCCAGTAGTATTGACAGGGAAGGTAATTCACCCCTCCACTTT.

The V call is TRBV2, the J call TRBJ2-7, with D maybe TRBD2 (5 bases). The germline V gene encodes CDR1 SNHLY and CDR2 FYNNEI. The V gene lost 2 bases and the J gene lost 4 bases, with 12 bases spanning the gap. CDR3 length: 14 amino acids. CDR3 nucleotide sequence: TGTGCCAGCAGTGAAAAGGACTTCTCATACGAGCAGTACTTC. Translation: CASSEKDFSYEQYF.

This clone was seen only once. The rearrangement links TRBV7-3 to TRBJ2-2; 7 nucleotides line up with TRBD2. V trimming: 5 bases; J trimming: 3 bases; junction bases outside the gene matches: 6. From germline, CDR1 is SGHTA and CDR2 FQGTGA. The CDR3 consists of 15 residues. The CDR3 region is CASSGGSRDTGELFF. CDR3 nucleotides: TGTGCCAGCAGCGGCGGGAGTCGGGACACCGGGGAGCTGTTTTTT.

The J gene is TRBJ1-6, the V gene TRBV6-5; D gene ambiguous. This CDR3 contains 13 residues. CDR1 is MNHEY and CDR2 is SVGAGI in the germline V gene. Trimming stripped 0 bases from V and 9 bases from J, with 6 bases between. The CDR3 region is CASSYSVVSPLHF. The CDR3 DNA reads TGTGCCAGCAGTTACTCCGTGGTTTCACCCCTCCACTTT.

The rearrangement uses TRBV7-9 and TRBJ1-1; the match to TRBD1 covers 8 bases. V was pared by 4 bases and J by 3 bases, with 1 base of the junction left unmatched. This CDR3 contains 13 residues. The germline V gene encodes CDR1 SEHNR and CDR2 FQNEAQ (reference sequence). The CDR3 coding sequence is TGTGCCAGCAGCTGGGGACAGGACACTGAAGCTTTCTTT. Translating it yields CASSWGQDTEAFF.

The chain combines TRBV27 with TRBJ1-4; D unclear. The length of the CDR3 is 16 residues. Trimming cost V 3 bases and J 0 bases, with 11 bases left between them. The germline V gene has CDR1 MNHEY and CDR2 SMNVEV (reference sequence). CDR3: CASSFPPPTTNEKLFF. As DNA, the CDR3 is TGTGCCAGCAGTTTCCCCCCCCCAACAACTAATGAAAAACTGTTTTTT. The full variable domain, rest sourced from reference TRBV27 and TRBJ1-4, is EAQVTQNPRYLITVTGKKLTVTCSQNMNHEYMSWYRQDPGLGLRQIYYSMNVEVTDKGDVPEGYKVSRKEKRNFPLILESPSPNQTSLYFCASSFPPPTTNEKLFFGSGTQLSVL.

This chain connects TRBV28 to TRBJ1-1, with D hard to call. The CDR3 runs 12 residues. V dropped 3 bases and J dropped 2 bases, with 4 bases sitting between them. Germline CDR1 MDHEN, CDR2 SYDVKM. CDR3 DNA: TGTGCCAGCAGTTTGGGTAACACTGAAGCTTTCTTT. Amino acids: CASSLGNTEAFF.